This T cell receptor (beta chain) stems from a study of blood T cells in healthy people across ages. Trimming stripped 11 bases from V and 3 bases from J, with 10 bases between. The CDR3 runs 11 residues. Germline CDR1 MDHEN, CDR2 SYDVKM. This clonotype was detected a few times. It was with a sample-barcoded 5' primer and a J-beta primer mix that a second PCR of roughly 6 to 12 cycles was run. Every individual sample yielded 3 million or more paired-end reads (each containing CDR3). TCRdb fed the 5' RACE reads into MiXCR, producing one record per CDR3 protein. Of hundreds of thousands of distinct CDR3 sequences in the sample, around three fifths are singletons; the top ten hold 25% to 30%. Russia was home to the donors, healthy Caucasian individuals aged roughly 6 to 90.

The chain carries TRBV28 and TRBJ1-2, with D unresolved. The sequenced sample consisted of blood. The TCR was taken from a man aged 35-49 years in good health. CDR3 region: CAVSRDYGYTF. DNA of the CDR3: TGTGCCGTTTCCAGAGACTATGGCTACACCTTC.